A selection of T cell receptor beta chains follows, all from one sample in a study of shared clonotypes between healthy human individuals. Produced via immunoSEQ multiplex PCR; TCRdb's table is partial and in-frame only. Of under 600,000 clones in the sample, roughly 95% are singletons; the top ten hold about 0.06%. Sequenced: naive CD4+ T cells sorted from blood. The receptors were gathered from a woman aged 30 to 39 in good health. The CDR3 runs from the conserved cysteine through the conserved F or W. The order of the fields is D gene, V gene, CDR3 protein. A D gene is named only where the DNA matches it firmly.

- TRBV30 CAWSANTDTQYF
TRBD2 TRBV7-8 CASSLLAGGGQTQYF
TRBD2 TRBV7-9 CASSFGGETQYF
- TRBV28 CASSTFPNEQFF
TRBD2 TRBV6-1 CASSEGTSGNNEQFF
TRBD2 TRBV6-6 CATGLVLETQYF
- TRBV27 CASSKVVQGNTEAFF
- TRBV6-1 CASIIVEGVYEQYF
- TRBV19 CASKNGGNRNYGYTF
- TRBV5-6 CASSHGLLTPGYTF
- TRBV5-4 CASRIDIGSGRRGYTF
- TRBV5-6 CASSYARGAAETQYF
- TRBV7-9 CASSLRDNLETQYF
TRBD2 TRBV28 CASSSAGGLDEQYF
- TRBV7-9 CASSLAADAEAFF
- TRBV20-1 CSASPSYEQYF
- TRBV27 CASSLYRGDAKNIQYF
- TRBV10-3 CAISDRLEYNEQFF
- TRBV11-3 CASSLGSDTEAFF
- TRBV2 CATYRNYGYTF